This TCR beta chain derives from a study of cytomegalovirus exposure and HLA in healthy donors. Study details: Prior work identified 120 million or so unique TCR beta sequences in 150 million to 200 million T cells. Whole-study results and caveats: CMV serostatus was the sole immune exposure information available.

PCR employed 60 Vbeta and 13 Jbeta primers. As originally analysed: A later analysis tallied about 80 million unique TCR beta chains, roughly 11 million of them shared. Sequenced by immunoSEQ multiplex PCR; TCRdb stores in-frame clones only, minus some. The V and J calls and clone size come from that table; D and trimming were worked out from the DNA. The sample has about 150,000 clones, around 65% seen once. About this clone: As yet, its antigen is unknown.

This CDR3 contains 15 residues. Trimming shortened V by 7 bases and J by 4 bases, and 20 bases separated the two germline ends. Germline CDR1 is SNHLY and CDR2 is FYNNEI. The receptor comes from a woman aged 60 to 75 in good health and CMV-seronegative. Sample: PBMCs. V is TRBV2 and J is TRBJ2-7; TRBD2 is a possible D gene (5 bases). The CDR3 region is CASILGTGIGYEQYF. For the CDR3, the DNA is TGTGCCAGCATTCTTGGTACCGGGATCGGATACGAGCAGTACTTC.